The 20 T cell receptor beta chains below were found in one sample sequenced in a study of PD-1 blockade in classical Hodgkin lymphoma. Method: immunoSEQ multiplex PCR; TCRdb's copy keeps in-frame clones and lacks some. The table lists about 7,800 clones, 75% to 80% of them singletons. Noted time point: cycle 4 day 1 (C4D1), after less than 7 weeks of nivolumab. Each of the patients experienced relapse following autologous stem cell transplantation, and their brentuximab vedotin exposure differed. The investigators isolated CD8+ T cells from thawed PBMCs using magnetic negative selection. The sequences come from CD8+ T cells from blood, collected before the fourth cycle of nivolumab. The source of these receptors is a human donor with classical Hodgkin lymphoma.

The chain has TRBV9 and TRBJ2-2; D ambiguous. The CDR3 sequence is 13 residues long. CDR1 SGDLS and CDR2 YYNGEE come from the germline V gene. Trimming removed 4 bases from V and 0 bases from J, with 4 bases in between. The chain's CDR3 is CASSPPNTGELFF. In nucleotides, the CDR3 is TGTGCCAGCAGCCCCCCGAACACCGGGGAGCTGTTTTTT.

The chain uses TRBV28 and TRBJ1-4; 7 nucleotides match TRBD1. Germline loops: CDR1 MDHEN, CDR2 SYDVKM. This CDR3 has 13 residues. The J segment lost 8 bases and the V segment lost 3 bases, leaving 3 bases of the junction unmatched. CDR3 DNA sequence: TGTGCCAGCAGTTTGTACAGGGGCGAAAAACTGTTTTTT. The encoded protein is CASSLYRGEKLFF.

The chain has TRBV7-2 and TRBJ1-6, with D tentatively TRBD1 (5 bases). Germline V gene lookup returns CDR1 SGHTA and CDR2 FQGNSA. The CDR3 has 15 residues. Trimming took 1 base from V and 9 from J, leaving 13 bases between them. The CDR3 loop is CASSLDARDRSPLHF. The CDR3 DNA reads TGTGCCAGCAGCTTAGATGCCAGGGATCGTTCACCCCTCCACTTT.

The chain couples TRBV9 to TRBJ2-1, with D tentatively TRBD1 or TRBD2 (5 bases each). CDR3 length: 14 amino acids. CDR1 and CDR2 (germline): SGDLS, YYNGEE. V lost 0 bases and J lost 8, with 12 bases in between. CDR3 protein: CASSVGGLGDEQFF. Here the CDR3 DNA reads TGTGCCAGCAGCGTAGGGGGATTGGGGGATGAGCAGTTCTTC.

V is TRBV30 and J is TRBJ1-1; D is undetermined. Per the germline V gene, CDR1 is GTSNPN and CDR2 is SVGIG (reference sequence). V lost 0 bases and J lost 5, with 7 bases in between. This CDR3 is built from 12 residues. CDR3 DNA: TGTGCCTGGAGTGTACGCCTAACTGAAGCTTTCTTT. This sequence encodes CAWSVRLTEAFF.

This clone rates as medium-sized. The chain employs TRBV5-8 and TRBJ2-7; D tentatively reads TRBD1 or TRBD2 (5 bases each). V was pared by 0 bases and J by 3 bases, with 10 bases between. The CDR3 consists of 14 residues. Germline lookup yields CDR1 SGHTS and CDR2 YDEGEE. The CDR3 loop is CASSLVGRHYEQYF. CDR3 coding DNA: TGTGCCAGCAGCTTGGTGGGACGGCACTACGAGCAGTACTTC.

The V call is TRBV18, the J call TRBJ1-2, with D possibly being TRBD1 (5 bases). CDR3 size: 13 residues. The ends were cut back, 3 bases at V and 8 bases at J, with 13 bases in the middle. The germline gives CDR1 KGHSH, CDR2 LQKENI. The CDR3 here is CASSPLVRDGYTF. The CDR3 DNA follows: TGTGCCAGCTCACCCCTTGTCCGGGACGGCTACACCTTC.

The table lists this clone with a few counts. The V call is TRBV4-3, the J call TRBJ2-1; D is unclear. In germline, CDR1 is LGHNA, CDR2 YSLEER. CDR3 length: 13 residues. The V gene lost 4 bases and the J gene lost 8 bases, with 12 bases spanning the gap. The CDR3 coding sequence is TGCGCCAGCAGCCCACTCCTCTTCGATGAGCAGTTCTTC. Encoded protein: CASSPLLFDEQFF.

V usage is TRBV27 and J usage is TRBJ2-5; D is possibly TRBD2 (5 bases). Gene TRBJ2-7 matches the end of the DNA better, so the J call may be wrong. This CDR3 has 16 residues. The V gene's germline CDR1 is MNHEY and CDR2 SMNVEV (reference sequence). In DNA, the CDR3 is TGTGCCAGCAGTATTAGGTTTTCAACTGGGAGCTACGAGCAGTACTTC. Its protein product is CASSIRFSTGSYEQYF.

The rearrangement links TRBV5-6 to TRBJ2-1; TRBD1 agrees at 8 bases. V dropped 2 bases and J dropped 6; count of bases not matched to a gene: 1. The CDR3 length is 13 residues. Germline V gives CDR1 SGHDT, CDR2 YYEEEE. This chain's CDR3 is CASSFGTGNEQFF. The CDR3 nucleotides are TGTGCCAGCAGCTTTGGGACAGGCAATGAGCAGTTCTTC.

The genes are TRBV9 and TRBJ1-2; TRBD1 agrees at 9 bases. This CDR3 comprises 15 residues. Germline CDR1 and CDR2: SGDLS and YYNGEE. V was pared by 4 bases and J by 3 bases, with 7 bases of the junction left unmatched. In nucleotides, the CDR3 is TGTGCCAGCAGCTCCGGACAGGGGTCTTACTATGGCTACACCTTC. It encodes CASSSGQGSYYGYTF.

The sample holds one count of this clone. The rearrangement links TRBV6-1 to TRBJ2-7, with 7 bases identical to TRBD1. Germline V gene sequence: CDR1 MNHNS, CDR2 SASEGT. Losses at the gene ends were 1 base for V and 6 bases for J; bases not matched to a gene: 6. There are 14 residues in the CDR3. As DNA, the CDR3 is TGTGCCAGCAGTGAAGGGGGGACAGTAGGCGAGCAGTACTTC. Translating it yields CASSEGGTVGEQYF.

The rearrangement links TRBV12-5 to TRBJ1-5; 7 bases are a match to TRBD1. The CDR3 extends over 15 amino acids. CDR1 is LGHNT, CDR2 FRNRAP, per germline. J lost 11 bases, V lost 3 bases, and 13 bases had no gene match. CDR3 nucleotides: TGTGCTAGTGGTTTTACAGGACAGGCCCAAGGAGCCCAGCATTTT. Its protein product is CASGFTGQAQGAQHF.

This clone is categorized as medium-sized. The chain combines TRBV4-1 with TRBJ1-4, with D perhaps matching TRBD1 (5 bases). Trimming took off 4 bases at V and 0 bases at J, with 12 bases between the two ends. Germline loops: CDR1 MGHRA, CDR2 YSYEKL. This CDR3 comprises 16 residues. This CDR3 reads CASSPRRGATNEKLFF. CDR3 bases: TGCGCCAGCAGCCCGAGGAGGGGAGCAACTAATGAAAAACTGTTTTTT.

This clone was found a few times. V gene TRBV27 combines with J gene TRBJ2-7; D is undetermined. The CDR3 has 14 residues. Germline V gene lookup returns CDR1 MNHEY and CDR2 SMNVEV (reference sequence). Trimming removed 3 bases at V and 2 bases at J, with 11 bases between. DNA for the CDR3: TGTGCCAGCAGTTTGTTTTACACCCCCTACGAGCAGTACTTC. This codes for CASSLFYTPYEQYF.

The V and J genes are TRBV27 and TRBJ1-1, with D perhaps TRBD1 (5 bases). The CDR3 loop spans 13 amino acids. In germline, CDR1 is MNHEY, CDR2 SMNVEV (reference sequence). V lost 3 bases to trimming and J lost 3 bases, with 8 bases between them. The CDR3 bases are TGTGCCAGCAGTTTCGTAGGGGACACTGAAGCTTTCTTT. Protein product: CASSFVGDTEAFF.

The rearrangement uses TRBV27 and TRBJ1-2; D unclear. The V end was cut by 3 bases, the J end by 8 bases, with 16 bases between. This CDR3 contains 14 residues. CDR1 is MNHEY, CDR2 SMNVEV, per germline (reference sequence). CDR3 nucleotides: TGTGCCAGCAGTTTCGCGGGCCAACTTTTGGGCTACACCTTC. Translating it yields CASSFAGQLLGYTF.

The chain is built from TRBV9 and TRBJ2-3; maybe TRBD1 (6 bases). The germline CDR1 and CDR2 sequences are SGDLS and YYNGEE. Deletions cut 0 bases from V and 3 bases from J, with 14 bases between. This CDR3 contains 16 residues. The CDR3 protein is CASSVEWTVPTDTQYF. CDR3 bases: TGTGCCAGCAGCGTAGAATGGACAGTTCCAACAGATACGCAGTATTTT.

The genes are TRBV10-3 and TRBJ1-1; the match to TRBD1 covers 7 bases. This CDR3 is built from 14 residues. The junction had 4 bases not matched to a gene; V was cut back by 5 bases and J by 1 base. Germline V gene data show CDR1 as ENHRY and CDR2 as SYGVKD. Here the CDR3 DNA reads TGTGCCATCAGTCCAGACAGGGCGAACACTGAAGCTTTCTTT. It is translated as CAISPDRANTEAFF.

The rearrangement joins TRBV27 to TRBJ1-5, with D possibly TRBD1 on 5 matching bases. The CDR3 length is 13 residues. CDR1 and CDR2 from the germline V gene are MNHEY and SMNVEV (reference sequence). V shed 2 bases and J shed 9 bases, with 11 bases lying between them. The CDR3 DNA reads TGTGCCAGCAGTTTAGGCCGACAGTGGCCCCAGCATTTT. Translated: CASSLGRQWPQHF.